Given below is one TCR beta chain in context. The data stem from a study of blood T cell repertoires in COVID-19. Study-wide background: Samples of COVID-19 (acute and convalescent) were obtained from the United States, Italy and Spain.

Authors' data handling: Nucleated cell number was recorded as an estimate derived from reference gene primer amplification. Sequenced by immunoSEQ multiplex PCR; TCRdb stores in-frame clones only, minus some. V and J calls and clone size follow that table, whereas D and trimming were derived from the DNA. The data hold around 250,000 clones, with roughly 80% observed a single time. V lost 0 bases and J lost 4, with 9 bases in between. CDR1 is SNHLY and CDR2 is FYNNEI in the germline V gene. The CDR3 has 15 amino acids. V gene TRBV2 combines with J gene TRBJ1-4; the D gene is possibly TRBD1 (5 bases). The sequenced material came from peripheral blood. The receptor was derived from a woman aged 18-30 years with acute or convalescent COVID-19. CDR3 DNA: TGTGCCAGCAGTGAAGCGGGCAGGGATAATGAAAAACTGTTTTTT. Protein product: CASSEAGRDNEKLFF.